This T cell receptor (beta chain) was documented in a study of T-cell memory formation after mild COVID-19. At the level of the study: Largely donor-specific sequence clusters came from a couple of donors. Overall study results and limits: Later expanders leaned CD4+, whereas day 15 to 85 contracting clones were balanced CD4/CD8. Among CD4+ contracting clones, most were CM and EM, and CD8+ ones EMRA.

Trimming took 0 bases from V and 5 from J; bases not matched to a gene: 7. This CDR3 has 15 residues. The germline V gene encodes CDR1 SGHKS and CDR2 YYEKEE (reference sequence). TCRdb ran MiXCR on the 5' RACE reads and lists one entry per CDR3 protein. The data contain 250,000 to 300,000 distinct CDR3 sequences, 7.5% to 9.5% of them singletons. A word on this clonotype: Its target is unknown.

The V call is TRBV5-5, the J call TRBJ2-7, with 8 positions matching TRBD1. What was sequenced was PBMCs or a T cell subset sorted from them (not recorded which). The receptor was isolated from a man between 18 and 35 years old who had mild COVID-19 (a few samples of this study predate the infection). Cell type and time point are not known. The DNA of the CDR3 is TGTGCCAGCAGCTTGGAGGGACAGGTCGACAACGAGCAGTACTTC. This encodes CASSLEGQVDNEQYF. The full variable domain, its missing parts supplied by reference TRBV5-5 and TRBJ2-7, is DAGVTQSPTHLIKTRGQQVTLRCSPISGHKSVSWYQQVLGQGPQFIFQYYEKEERGRGNFPDRFSARQFPNYSSELNVNALLLGDSALYLCASSLEGQVDNEQYFGPGTRLTVT.